Described below is a single T cell receptor (beta chain) sequence and its context. Its antigen is as yet unknown. In eight separate reactions per sample, cDNA was generated. The template-switching step introduced UMIs that carried a 6-nucleotide sample barcode. TCRdb reanalyzed the 5' RACE reads and collapses them to one entry per CDR3 protein, without DNA. The sample has about 420,000 distinct CDR3 sequences. The sample originates from a study of monozygotic twins with inflammatory bowel disease. CDR3 length: 18 residues. Germline loops: CDR1 SGHRS, CDR2 YFSETQ. General observations from the study: Relative clonotype sharing with others was diminished in IBD patients versus healthy twins, particularly with disease activity. Subtypes among T cells remained indistinguishable.

This rearrangement joins TRBV5-1 to TRBJ2-1; TCRdb names TRBD2, which stays unverified in the absence of DNA. The receptor was derived from a human donor with ulcerative colitis or Crohn's disease, or a healthy co-twin of an affected twin (not recorded which). The sequenced material came from blood. The CDR3 region is CASSSTSGGTRLNNEQFF.